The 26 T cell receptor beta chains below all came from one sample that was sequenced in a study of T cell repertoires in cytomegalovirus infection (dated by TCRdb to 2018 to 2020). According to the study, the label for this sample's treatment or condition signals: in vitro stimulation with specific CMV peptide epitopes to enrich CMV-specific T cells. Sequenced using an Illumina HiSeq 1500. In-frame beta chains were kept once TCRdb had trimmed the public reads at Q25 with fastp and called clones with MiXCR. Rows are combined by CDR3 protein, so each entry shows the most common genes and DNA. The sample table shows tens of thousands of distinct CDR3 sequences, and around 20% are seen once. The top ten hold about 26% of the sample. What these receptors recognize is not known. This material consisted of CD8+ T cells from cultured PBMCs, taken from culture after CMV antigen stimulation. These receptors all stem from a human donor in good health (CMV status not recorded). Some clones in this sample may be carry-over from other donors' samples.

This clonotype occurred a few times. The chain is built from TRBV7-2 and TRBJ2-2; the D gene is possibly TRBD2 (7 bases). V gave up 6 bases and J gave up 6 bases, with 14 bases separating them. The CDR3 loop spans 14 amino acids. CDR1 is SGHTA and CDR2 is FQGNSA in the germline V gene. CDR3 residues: CASSPSGGAGELFF. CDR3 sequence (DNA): TGTGCCAGCAGTCCCTCGGGGGGCGCCGGGGAGCTGTTTTTT.

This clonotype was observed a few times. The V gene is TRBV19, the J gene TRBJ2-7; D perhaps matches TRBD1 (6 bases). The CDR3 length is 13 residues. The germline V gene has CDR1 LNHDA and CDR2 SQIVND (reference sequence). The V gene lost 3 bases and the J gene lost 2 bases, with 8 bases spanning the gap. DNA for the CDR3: TGTGCCAGTAGTATTGCAGGGGCCTACGAGCAGTACTTC. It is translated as CASSIAGAYEQYF.

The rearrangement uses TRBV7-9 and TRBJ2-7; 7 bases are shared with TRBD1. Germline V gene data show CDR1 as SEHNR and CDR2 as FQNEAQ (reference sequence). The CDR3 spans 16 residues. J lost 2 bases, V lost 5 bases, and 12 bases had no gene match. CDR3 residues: CASSPGGSNRAYEQYF. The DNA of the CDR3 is TGTGCCAGCAGCCCAGGGGGTAGCAACAGAGCCTACGAGCAGTACTTC.

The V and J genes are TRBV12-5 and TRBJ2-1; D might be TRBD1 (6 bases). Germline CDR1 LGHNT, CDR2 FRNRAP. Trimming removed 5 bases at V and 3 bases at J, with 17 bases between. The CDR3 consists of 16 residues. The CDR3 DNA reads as TGTGCTAGTGGTCCGGACACCGGGACACTCTACAATGAGCAGTTCTTC. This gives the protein CASGPDTGTLYNEQFF.

The CDR3 coding sequence is TGTGCCAGCAGCTCTACCGGTGAGACCCAGTACTTC. This translates into CASSSTGETQYF. The chain uses TRBV9 and TRBJ2-5; D is undetermined. The V end lost 4 bases, the J end lost 5 bases, and 9 bases lay between the germline ends. CDR1 and CDR2 (germline): SGDLS, YYNGEE. The CDR3 covers 12 residues.

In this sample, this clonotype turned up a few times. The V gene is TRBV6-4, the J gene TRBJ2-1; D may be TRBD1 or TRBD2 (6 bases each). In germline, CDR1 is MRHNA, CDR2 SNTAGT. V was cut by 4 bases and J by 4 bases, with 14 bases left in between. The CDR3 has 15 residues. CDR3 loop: CASSVRLGGYNEQFF. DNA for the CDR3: TGTGCCAGCAGTGTGCGACTAGGGGGGTACAATGAGCAGTTCTTC.

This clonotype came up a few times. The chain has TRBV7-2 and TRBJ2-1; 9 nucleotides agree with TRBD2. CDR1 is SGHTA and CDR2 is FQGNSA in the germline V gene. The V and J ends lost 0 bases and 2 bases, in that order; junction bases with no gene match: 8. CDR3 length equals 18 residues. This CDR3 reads CASSLALAGAITYNEQFF. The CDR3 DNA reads TGTGCCAGCAGCTTAGCGTTAGCGGGGGCCATAACCTACAATGAGCAGTTCTTC. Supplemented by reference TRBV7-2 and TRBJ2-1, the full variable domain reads GAGVSQSPSNKVTEKGKDVELRCDPISGHTALYWYRQSLGQGLEFLIYFQGNSAPDKSGLPSDRFSAERTGGSVSTLTIQRTQQEDSAVYLCASSLALAGAITYNEQFFGPGTRLTVL.

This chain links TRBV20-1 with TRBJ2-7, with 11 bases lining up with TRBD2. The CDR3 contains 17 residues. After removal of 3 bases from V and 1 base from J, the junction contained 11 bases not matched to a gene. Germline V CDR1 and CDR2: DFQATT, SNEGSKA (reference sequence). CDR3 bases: TGCAGTGCTAGGGGACTAGCGGACGAATTCGTTTCCTACGAGCAGTACTTC. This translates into CSARGLADEFVSYEQYF.

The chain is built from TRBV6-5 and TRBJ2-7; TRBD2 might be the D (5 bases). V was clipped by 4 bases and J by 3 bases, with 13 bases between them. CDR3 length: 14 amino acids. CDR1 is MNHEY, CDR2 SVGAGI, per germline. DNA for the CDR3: TGTGCCAGCAGTTGGCAACCCGGGGACTACGAGCAGTACTTC. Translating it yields CASSWQPGDYEQYF.

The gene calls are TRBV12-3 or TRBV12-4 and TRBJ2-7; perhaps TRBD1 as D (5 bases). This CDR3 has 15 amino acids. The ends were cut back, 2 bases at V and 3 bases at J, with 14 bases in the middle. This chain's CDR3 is CASSLSGHTVYEQYF. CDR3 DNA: TGTGCCAGCAGTTTATCAGGGCATACTGTCTACGAGCAGTACTTC.

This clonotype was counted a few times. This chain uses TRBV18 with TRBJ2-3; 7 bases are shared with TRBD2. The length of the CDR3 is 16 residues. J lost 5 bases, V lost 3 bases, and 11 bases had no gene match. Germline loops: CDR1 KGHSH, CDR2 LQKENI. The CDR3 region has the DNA TGTGCCAGCTCACCTAGGGGAGGGCCAGCGGGAGATACGCAGTATTTT. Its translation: CASSPRGGPAGDTQYF.

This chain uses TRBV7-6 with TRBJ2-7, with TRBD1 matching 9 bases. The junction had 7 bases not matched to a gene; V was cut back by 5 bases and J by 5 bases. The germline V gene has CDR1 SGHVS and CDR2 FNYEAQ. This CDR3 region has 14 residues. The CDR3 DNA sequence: TGTGCCAGCAGCCTCACAGGGGGCGGCGACGAGCAGTACTTC. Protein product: CASSLTGGGDEQYF.

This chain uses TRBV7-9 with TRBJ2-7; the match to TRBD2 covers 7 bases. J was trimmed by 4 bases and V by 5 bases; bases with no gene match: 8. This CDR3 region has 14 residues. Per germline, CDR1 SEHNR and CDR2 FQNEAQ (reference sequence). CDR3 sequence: CASSVSGPRYEQYF. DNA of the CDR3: TGTGCCAGCAGCGTTAGCGGGCCCCGGTACGAGCAGTACTTC. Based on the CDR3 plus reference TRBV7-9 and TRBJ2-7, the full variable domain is DTGVSQNPRHKITKRGQNVTFRCDPISEHNRLYWYRQTLGQGPEFLTYFQNEAQLEKSRLLSDRFSAERPKGSFSTLEIQRTEQGDSAMYLCASSVSGPRYEQYFGPGTRLTVT.

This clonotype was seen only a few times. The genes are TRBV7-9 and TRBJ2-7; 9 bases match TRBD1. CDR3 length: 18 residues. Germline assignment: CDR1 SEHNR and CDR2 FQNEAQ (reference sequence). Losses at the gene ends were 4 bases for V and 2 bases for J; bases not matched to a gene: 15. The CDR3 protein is CASSSPTPGTGHPYEQYF. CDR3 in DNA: TGTGCCAGCAGCTCACCGACCCCCGGGACAGGGCACCCCTACGAGCAGTACTTC.

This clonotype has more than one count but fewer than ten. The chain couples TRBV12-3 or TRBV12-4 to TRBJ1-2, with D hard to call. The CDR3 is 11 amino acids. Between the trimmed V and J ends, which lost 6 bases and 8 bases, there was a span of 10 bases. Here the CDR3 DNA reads TGTGCCAGCAGCCTAGCAAGGGGCTACACCTTC. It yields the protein CASSLARGYTF.

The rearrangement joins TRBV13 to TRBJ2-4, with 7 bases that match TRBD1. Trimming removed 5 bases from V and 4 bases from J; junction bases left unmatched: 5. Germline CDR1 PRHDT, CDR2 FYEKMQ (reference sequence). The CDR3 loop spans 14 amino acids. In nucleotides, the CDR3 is TGTGCCAGCAGCCGGGGACAGTCTAAAAACATTCAGTACTTC. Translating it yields CASSRGQSKNIQYF.

Here the CDR3 reads CASSFWTSTDTQYF. The CDR3 DNA is TGCGCCAGCAGCTTTTGGACCAGCACAGATACGCAGTATTTT. The rearrangement joins TRBV5-1 to TRBJ2-3; D remains ambiguous. V shed 2 bases and J shed 0 bases, with 7 bases lying between them. The CDR3 loop spans 14 amino acids. Germline V gene sequence: CDR1 SGHRS, CDR2 YFSETQ.

The CDR3 region has the DNA TGTGCCAGCAGCCAAAGAGGGCAGGAGCATCAGCCCCAGCATTTT. Protein: CASSQRGQEHQPQHF. The genes are TRBV7-2 and TRBJ1-5; D is unresolved. V shed 5 bases and J shed 5 bases, with 16 bases lying between them. The CDR3 has 15 amino acids. Germline-derived CDR1 and CDR2 are SGHTA and FQGNSA.

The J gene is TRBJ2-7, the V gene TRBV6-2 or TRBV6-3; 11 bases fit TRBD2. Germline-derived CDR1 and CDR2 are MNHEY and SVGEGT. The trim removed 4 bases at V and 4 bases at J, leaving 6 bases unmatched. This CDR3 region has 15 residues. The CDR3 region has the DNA TGTGCCAGCAGTTTTCGACTAGCGGGATCGTACGAGCAGTACTTC. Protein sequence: CASSFRLAGSYEQYF.

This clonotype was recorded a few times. In nucleotides, the CDR3 is TGTGCCAGCAGCTTCCCGGGAACAACCTACGAGCAGTACTTC. Translation: CASSFPGTTYEQYF. This rearrangement joins TRBV7-9 to TRBJ2-7; possibly TRBD2 for D (5 bases). In germline, CDR1 is SEHNR, CDR2 FQNEAQ (reference sequence). This CDR3 is built from 14 residues. Trimming shortened V by 3 bases and J by 2 bases, and 11 bases separated the two germline ends.

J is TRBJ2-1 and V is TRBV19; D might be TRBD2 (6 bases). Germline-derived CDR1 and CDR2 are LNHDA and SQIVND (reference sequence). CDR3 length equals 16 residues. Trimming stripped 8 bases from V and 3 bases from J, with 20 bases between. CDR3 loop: CASSQYLTSIYNEQFF. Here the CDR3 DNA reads TGTGCCAGTTCACAATATCTAACTAGCATCTACAATGAGCAGTTCTTC.

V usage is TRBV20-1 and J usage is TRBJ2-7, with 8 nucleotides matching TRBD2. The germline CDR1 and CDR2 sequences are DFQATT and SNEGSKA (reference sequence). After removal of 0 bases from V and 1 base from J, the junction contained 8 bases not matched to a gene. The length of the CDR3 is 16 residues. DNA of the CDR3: TGCAGTGCTAGAGATCACATAGGACTAGCTTCCTACGAGCAGTACTTC. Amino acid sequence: CSARDHIGLASYEQYF.

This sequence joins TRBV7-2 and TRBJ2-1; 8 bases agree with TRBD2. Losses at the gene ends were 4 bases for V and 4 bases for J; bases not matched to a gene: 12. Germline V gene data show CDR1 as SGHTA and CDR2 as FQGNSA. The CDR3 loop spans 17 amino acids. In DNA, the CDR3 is TGTGCCAGCAGCTCCCAACTGAGACTAGCGAAATACAATGAGCAGTTCTTC. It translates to CASSSQLRLAKYNEQFF.

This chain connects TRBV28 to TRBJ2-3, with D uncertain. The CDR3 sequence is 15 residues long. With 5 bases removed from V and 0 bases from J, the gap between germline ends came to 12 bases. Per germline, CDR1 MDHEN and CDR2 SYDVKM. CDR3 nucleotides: TGTGCCAGCAGTCCAAGTTCCCCTAGCACAGATACGCAGTATTTT. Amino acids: CASSPSSPSTDTQYF.

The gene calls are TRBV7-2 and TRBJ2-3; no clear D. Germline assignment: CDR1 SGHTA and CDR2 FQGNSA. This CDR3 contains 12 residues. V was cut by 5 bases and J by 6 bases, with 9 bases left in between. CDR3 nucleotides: TGTGCCAGCAGCATCGGGTACGATACGCAGTATTTT. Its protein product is CASSIGYDTQYF.

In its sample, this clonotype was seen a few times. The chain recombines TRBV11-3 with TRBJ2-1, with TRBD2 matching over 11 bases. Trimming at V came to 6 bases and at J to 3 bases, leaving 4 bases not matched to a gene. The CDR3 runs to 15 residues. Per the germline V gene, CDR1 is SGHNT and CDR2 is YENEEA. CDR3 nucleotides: TGTGCCAGCAGTAGCGGGAGGGCGCTCTACAATGAGCAGTTCTTC. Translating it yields CASSSGRALYNEQFF. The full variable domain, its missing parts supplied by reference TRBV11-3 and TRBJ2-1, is EAGVVQSPRYKIIEKKQPVAFWCNPISGHNTLYWYLQNLGQGPELLIRYENEEAVDDSQLPKDRFSAERLKGVDSTLKIQPAELGDSAVYLCASSSGRALYNEQFFGPGTRLTVL.